This T cell receptor (beta chain) appears in the sequencing data of a study of blood T cells in healthy people across ages. In the study overall: Roughly one uniquely barcoded beta molecule per two T cells was captured.

V dropped 3 bases and J dropped 2 bases, with 12 bases sitting between them. The CDR3 consists of 15 residues. The V gene's germline CDR1 is LNHNV and CDR2 YYDKDF (reference sequence). Points on this clonotype: Its antigen is undetermined.

Whole-study results and caveats: Roughly linearly, TCR beta diversity per million T cells fell as age increased.

The second PCR ran roughly 7 to 11 cycles with a sample-barcoded 5' primer and J-beta primers. The authors tagged each cDNA molecule using a template-switch adaptor with 12 random nucleotides. No fewer than 3 million CDR3-containing paired-end reads came from each sample. TCRdb processed the 5' RACE reads anew with MiXCR; each CDR3 protein has one entry. The table lists 650,000 to 800,000 distinct CDR3 sequences, 40% to 50% of them singletons, with around 21% in the top ten. The sequence derives from a man aged 60 to 69 in good health. Sequenced sample: blood. The chain couples TRBV15 to TRBJ2-3, with D perhaps being TRBD1 or TRBD2 (7 bases each). CDR3: CATSSRGGDTDTQYF. The CDR3, as DNA: TGTGCCACCAGCAGCAGGGGGGGCGACACAGATACGCAGTATTTT.